One T cell receptor beta chain is described in this entry. Its antigen is currently unknown. The sample is drawn from a study of early stage breast cancer tumors. Study details: Each sample averaged approximately 10-fold read coverage.

Study-wide findings and caveats: Commonly generated sequences made up most enriched TCRB sequences shared between patients. In about 90% of the 16 patients, blood comparison separated tumor from normal breast.

The assay was immunoSEQ multiplex PCR, and TCRdb's table has in-frame clones only and misses some. The profile shows more than 55,000 clones, about three quarters of them singletons. The TCR comes from a person in their twenties or thirties with breast cancer. Specimen: blood.

The chain's CDR3 is CASSLAGGTEQFF. The CDR3 nucleotides are TGCGCCAGCAGCTTGGCCGGGGGGACTGAGCAGTTCTTC. The rearrangement links TRBV5-1 to TRBJ2-1; 7 nucleotides align to TRBD2. CDR1 is SGHRS and CDR2 is YFSETQ in the germline V gene. The CDR3 length is 13 residues. V lost 0 bases, J lost 9 bases, and 3 bases stayed unmatched.